The 13 T cell receptor beta chains below all came from one sample that was sequenced in a study of T cell repertoires in cytomegalovirus infection. TCRdb re-called the reads through MiXCR, storing one row per CDR3 protein. The repertoire holds more than 150,000 distinct CDR3 sequences, with about 21% as singletons. Sequencing used PBMCs. These receptors all come from a human donor in good health (CMV status not recorded). Some clones in this sample may be carry-over from other donors' samples.

This chain links TRBV19 with TRBJ2-7, with D maybe TRBD1 (6 bases). This CDR3 contains 12 residues. Germline-derived CDR1 and CDR2 are LNHDA and SQIVND (reference sequence). With 5 bases removed from V and 4 bases from J, the gap between germline ends came to 9 bases. This CDR3 reads CASSFQGYEQYF. For the CDR3, the DNA is TGTGCCAGTAGTTTTCAGGGGTACGAGCAGTACTTC.

This chain uses TRBV29-1 with TRBJ2-3; D gene uncertain. Germline CDR1 is SQVTM and CDR2 is ANQGSEA. Trimming stripped 6 bases from V and 0 bases from J, with 13 bases between. This CDR3 is 14 amino acids long. CDR3: CSVRGDSSTDTQYF. DNA of the CDR3: TGCAGCGTCCGCGGAGATTCTAGCACAGATACGCAGTATTTT.

Comment on this clonotype: With a much larger clone just one base away, this may be a read error. V and J are TRBV7-8 and TRBJ1-4; D possibly corresponds to TRBD1 (5 bases). This CDR3 comprises 15 residues. Germline CDR1 and CDR2: SGHVS and FQNEAQ. This chain's CDR3 is CDSTSGQGANEKLFF. In DNA form, the CDR3 reads TGTGACAGCACCTCGGGGCAGGGAGCTAATGAAAAACTGTTTTTT.

V gene TRBV7-2 combines with J gene TRBJ2-1, with 8 bases identical to TRBD2. V gave up 1 base and J gave up 4 bases; unmatched junction bases: 3. This CDR3 is built from 15 residues. In germline, CDR1 is SGHTA, CDR2 FQGNSA. In DNA form, the CDR3 reads TGTGCCAGCAGCTTAGATACTAGCGGATACAATGAGCAGTTCTTC. Its protein product is CASSLDTSGYNEQFF.

This clonotype was detected only a few times. V gene TRBV20-1 combines with J gene TRBJ1-2; D remains ambiguous. The V end lost 0 bases, the J end lost 7 bases, and 18 bases lay between the germline ends. In germline, CDR1 is DFQATT, CDR2 SNEGSKA (reference sequence). The CDR3 is 15 amino acids. CDR3 in DNA: TGCAGTGCTAGAGATCGGAAGGGCTTTTCGGTTGGCTACACCTTC. Protein sequence: CSARDRKGFSVGYTF.

CDR3: CASSLSGQGDYEQYF. The CDR3 bases are TGTGCCAGCAGTTTATCGGGACAGGGGGACTACGAGCAGTACTTC. This chain connects TRBV28 to TRBJ2-7; 11 bases map to TRBD1. The length of the CDR3 is 15 residues. With 1 base clipped from V and 3 bases from J, the junction kept 2 bases outside the gene matches. Germline lookup yields CDR1 MDHEN and CDR2 SYDVKM.

To note about this clonotype: This may stem from a read error, because a much larger clone lies one nucleotide away. This chain uses TRBV7-2 with TRBJ1-2; weak D call: TRBD1 (5 bases). V gave up 5 bases and J gave up 4 bases, with 14 bases separating them. Germline V gene sequence: CDR1 SGHTA, CDR2 FQGNSA. This CDR3 is built from 14 residues. The CDR3 bases are TGTGCCAGCAGCGCCCTAGTGGGGGTCTATGGCTACACCTTC. Its protein is CASSALVGVYGYTF.

This chain joins TRBV14 and TRBJ2-7; TRBD1 matches 11 bases. V dropped 0 bases and J dropped 5; count of bases not matched to a gene: 12. Germline V gene data show CDR1 as SGHDN and CDR2 as FVKESK. This CDR3 is 18 amino acids long. The CDR3 region is CASSQDGILGQGVHEQYF. CDR3 coding DNA: TGTGCCAGCAGCCAAGATGGAATTTTGGGACAGGGGGTCCACGAGCAGTACTTC.

This clonotype appeared a few times. The rearrangement uses TRBV7-9 and TRBJ2-5; the match to TRBD1 covers 11 bases. The V and J ends lost 4 bases and 5 bases, in that order; junction bases with no gene match: 12. This CDR3 comprises 17 residues. Looked up from germline, CDR1 is SEHNR and CDR2 is FQNEAQ (reference sequence). The CDR3 reads CASSSPYGQGARETQYF. CDR3 nucleotide sequence: TGTGCCAGCAGCTCACCCTATGGACAGGGGGCTCGGGAGACCCAGTACTTC.

CDR3 loop: CSAIDRTNYGYTF. The CDR3 DNA reads TGCAGTGCTATCGACAGAACTAACTATGGCTACACCTTC. The V and J genes are TRBV20-1 and TRBJ1-2; D is possibly TRBD1 (5 bases). The CDR3 sequence is 13 residues long. Germline CDR1 reads DFQATT; CDR2 reads SNEGSKA (reference sequence). V lost 4 bases, J lost 0 bases, and 9 bases lay in between.

This clonotype was seen more than once but under ten times. The chain carries TRBV29-1 and TRBJ2-5, with 14 bases fitting TRBD2. The CDR3 loop spans 16 amino acids. The germline gives CDR1 SQVTM, CDR2 ANQGSEA. V shed 3 bases and J 4 bases; nucleotides not matched to a gene: 7. The CDR3 DNA is TGCAGCGTTGATGGGACTAGCGGGGGTGACTCAGAGACCCAGTACTTC. Translated, it gives CSVDGTSGGDSETQYF.

There are a few counts of this clonotype. The CDR3 coding sequence is TGTGCCAGCAGGTCCCTGGGGACCGCGATCGGGGCCAACGTCCTGACTTTC. It codes for CASRSLGTAIGANVLTF. This chain connects TRBV11-3 to TRBJ2-6; D may be TRBD1 or TRBD2 (5 bases each). The germline V gene encodes CDR1 SGHNT and CDR2 YENEEA. This CDR3 region has 17 residues. V was cut by 6 bases and J by 4 bases, with 19 bases left in between.

This clonotype was seen at least ten times. This chain joins TRBV25-1 and TRBJ2-1; a weak D match, TRBD1 (5 bases). The germline V and J ends were trimmed by 3 bases and 6 bases, with 15 bases remaining between them. The germline CDR1 and CDR2 sequences are MGHDK and SYGVNS. The CDR3 has 15 residues. The CDR3, as DNA: TGTGCCAGCAGTGATTCAGGGAAGGTACGCAATGAGCAGTTCTTC. It encodes CASSDSGKVRNEQFF.